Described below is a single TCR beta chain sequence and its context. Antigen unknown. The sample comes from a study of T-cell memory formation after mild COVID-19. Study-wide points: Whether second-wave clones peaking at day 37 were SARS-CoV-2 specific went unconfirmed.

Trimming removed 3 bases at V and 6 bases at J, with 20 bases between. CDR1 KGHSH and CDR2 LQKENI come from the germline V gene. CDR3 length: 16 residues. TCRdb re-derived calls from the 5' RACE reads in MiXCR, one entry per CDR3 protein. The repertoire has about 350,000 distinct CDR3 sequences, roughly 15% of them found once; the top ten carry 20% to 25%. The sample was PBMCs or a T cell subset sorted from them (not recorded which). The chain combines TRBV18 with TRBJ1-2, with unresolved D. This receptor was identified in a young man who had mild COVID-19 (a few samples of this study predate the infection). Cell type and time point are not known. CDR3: CASSPLTPSRGDGYTF. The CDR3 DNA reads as TGTGCCAGCTCACCGTTAACCCCGTCGCGGGGAGATGGCTACACCTTC.